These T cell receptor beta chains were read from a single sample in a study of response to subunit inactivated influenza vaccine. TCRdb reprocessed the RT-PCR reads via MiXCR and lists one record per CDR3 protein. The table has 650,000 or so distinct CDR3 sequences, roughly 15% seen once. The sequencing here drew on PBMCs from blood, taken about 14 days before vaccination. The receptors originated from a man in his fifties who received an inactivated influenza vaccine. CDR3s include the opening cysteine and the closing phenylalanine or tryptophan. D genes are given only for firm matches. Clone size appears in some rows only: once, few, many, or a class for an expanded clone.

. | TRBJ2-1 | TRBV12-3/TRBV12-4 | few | CASSLEVNRVSSYNEQFF | TGTGCCAGCAGTTTAGAAGTCAACCGGGTCAGCTCCTACAATGAGCAGTTCTTC
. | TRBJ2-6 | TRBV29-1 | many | CSVDISGANVLTF | TGCAGCGTTGACATCTCTGGGGCCAACGTCCTGACTTTC
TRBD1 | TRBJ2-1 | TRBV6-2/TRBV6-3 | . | CASRGWDRDYNEQFF | TGTGCCAGCAGGGGATGGGACAGGGACTACAATGAGCAGTTCTTC
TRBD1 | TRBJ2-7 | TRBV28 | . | CASSTSGGYSYEQYF | TGTGCCAGCAGTACATCAGGGGGATACTCCTACGAGCAGTACTTC
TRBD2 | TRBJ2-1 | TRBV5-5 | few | CASSPNGLAGVNEQFF | TGTGCCAGCAGCCCTAACGGACTAGCGGGAGTCAATGAGCAGTTCTTC
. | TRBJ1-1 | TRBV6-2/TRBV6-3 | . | CASSPQDVNTEAFF | TGTGCCAGCAGTCCCCAGGACGTTAACACTGAAGCTTTCTTT
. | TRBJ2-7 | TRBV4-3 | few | CASSQGGSRYEQYF | TGCGCCAGCAGCCAAGGTGGGAGTAGGTACGAGCAGTACTTC
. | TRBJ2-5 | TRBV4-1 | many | CASSQYEGYGETQYF | TGCGCCAGCAGCCAATATGAGGGGTATGGAGAGACCCAGTACTTC
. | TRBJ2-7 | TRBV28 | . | CASSRRTYEQYF | TGTGCCAGCAGTCGTCGGACTTACGAGCAGTACTTC
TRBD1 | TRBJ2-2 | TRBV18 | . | CASSPRLRTGAFESGELFF | TGTGCCAGCTCACCACGTCTACGGACAGGGGCTTTCGAGTCCGGGGAGCTGTTTTTT
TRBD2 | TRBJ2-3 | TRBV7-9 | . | CASSFLLSGATDTQYF | TGTGCCAGCAGCTTTTTACTTAGCGGGGCCACAGATACGCAGTATTTT